A single sample gave rise to the 27 T cell receptor beta chains below, sequenced in a study of cytomegalovirus exposure and HLA in healthy donors. Use of 60 Vbeta and 13 Jbeta primers characterized the PCR. The protocol was immunoSEQ multiplex PCR, while the TCRdb copy is restricted to in-frame clones and leaves out a portion. The sample lists around 170,000 clones; 81% were seen once. Source material: PBMCs. The origin of the receptors is a man aged 45-65 years in good health and CMV-seronegative.

This chain links TRBV10-3 with TRBJ1-1; 8 nucleotides align to TRBD1. V was pared by 4 bases and J by 0 bases, with 4 bases of the junction left unmatched. Germline V CDR1 and CDR2: ENHRY, SYGVKD. The CDR3 has 15 residues. This chain's CDR3 is CAISAPTGVNTEAFF. The CDR3 DNA reads as TGTGCCATCAGTGCCCCGACAGGGGTGAACACTGAAGCTTTCTTT.

This chain connects TRBV6-6 to TRBJ2-1; D is unresolved. Trimming shortened V by 7 bases and J by 8 bases, and 15 bases separated the two germline ends. This CDR3 has 13 residues. CDR1 is MNHNY and CDR2 is SVGAGI in the germline V gene (reference sequence). In DNA form, the CDR3 reads TGTGCCAGCAATTCGGCAGGCAGACATGAGCAGTTCTTC. Protein product: CASNSAGRHEQFF.

The chain recombines TRBV2 with TRBJ1-2; no reliable D call. CDR1 and CDR2 from the germline V gene are SNHLY and FYNNEI. The V end was cut by 7 bases, the J end by 0 bases, with 15 bases between. This CDR3 has 15 residues. DNA of the CDR3: TGTGCCAGCACCCAAATGGTAGCTACTAACTATGGCTACACCTTC. Translated, it gives CASTQMVATNYGYTF.

This clone was found a few times. The chain joins TRBV25-1 to TRBJ2-1; the match to TRBD2 covers 9 bases. Germline loops: CDR1 MGHDK, CDR2 SYGVNS. Trimming took 3 bases from V and 8 from J; bases not matched to a gene: 8. The CDR3 loop spans 15 amino acids. The CDR3 DNA is TGTGCCAGCAGTGATCTAGCGGGCGGGGGGGATGAGCAGTTCTTC. Translated, it gives CASSDLAGGGDEQFF.

The CDR3: CASSLAGGPGNEQFF. In DNA, the CDR3 is TGTGCCAGCTCCCTTGCGGGGGGGCCTGGCAATGAGCAGTTCTTC. The chain uses TRBV9 and TRBJ2-1; 9 bases fit TRBD2. This CDR3 has 15 residues. Germline lookup yields CDR1 SGDLS and CDR2 YYNGEE. V trimming: 7 bases; J trimming: 6 bases; junction bases outside the gene matches: 11.

V gene TRBV27 combines with J gene TRBJ2-5; the D is unclear. Per the germline V gene, CDR1 is MNHEY and CDR2 is SMNVEV (reference sequence). The length of the CDR3 is 14 residues. Trimming cost V 3 bases and J 1 base, with 9 bases left between them. This CDR3 reads CASSFIDSQETQYF. CDR3 nucleotides: TGTGCCAGCAGTTTTATCGACTCCCAAGAGACCCAGTACTTC.

CDR3 bases: TGCGCCAGCAGCCAAGACCGGGTGGGCGAGCAGTACTTC. Translated, it gives CASSQDRVGEQYF. The J gene is TRBJ2-7, the V gene TRBV4-3; D is undetermined. The V gene lost 0 bases and the J gene lost 6 bases, with 9 bases spanning the gap. There are 13 residues in the CDR3. The germline gives CDR1 LGHNA, CDR2 YSLEER.

This clone appeared once. The chain has TRBV30 and TRBJ2-6, with 10 nucleotides matching TRBD1. The length of the CDR3 is 16 residues. Losses at the gene ends were 7 bases for V and 0 bases for J; bases not matched to a gene: 6. CDR1 is GTSNPN and CDR2 is SVGIG in the germline V gene (reference sequence). This CDR3 is CASRQGARSGANVLTF. The CDR3 DNA reads TGTGCCTCCAGACAGGGGGCTCGCTCTGGGGCCAACGTCCTGACTTTC.

The genes are TRBV6-5 and TRBJ1-4; unclear D gene. Per the germline V gene, CDR1 is MNHEY and CDR2 is SVGAGI. This CDR3 has 14 amino acids. Trimming shortened V by 7 bases and J by 11 bases, and 20 bases separated the two germline ends. Here the CDR3 reads CASTLLASHGKLFF. The CDR3 DNA is TGTGCCAGCACCCTCTTAGCCTCTCATGGGAAACTGTTTTTT.

CDR3 sequence (DNA): TGTGCCAGCAGCTTCCCCGGGAGCCACGAGCAGTACTTC. It yields the protein CASSFPGSHEQYF. The chain joins TRBV7-2 to TRBJ2-5, with D possibly being TRBD2 (6 bases). The tail of the sequence fits TRBJ2-7 better, so the J call may be wrong. The germline V gene has CDR1 SGHTA and CDR2 FQGNSA. CDR3 length equals 13 residues.

The chain is built from TRBV19 and TRBJ1-2; D not resolved. V was clipped by 7 bases and J by 7 bases, with 19 bases between them. The CDR3 length is 14 residues. The germline V gene has CDR1 LNHDA and CDR2 SQIVND (reference sequence). The CDR3 region is CASTETGAVAGYTF. As DNA, the CDR3 is TGTGCCAGTACCGAAACCGGCGCGGTTGCTGGCTACACCTTC.

The chain links TRBV19 to TRBJ1-2, with a weak D call TRBD1 (5 bases). The V gene lost 5 bases and the J gene lost 3 bases, with 19 bases spanning the gap. The germline gives CDR1 LNHDA, CDR2 SQIVND (reference sequence). The CDR3 is 16 amino acids. The CDR3, as DNA: TGTGCCAGTAGTCGGGATGTTGGGGGGGGTCACTATGGCTACACCTTC. Translation gives CASSRDVGGGHYGYTF.

The CDR3 loop is CASRIRDRSGYEQYF. CDR3 nucleotides: TGTGCCAGCAGGATCCGGGACAGGTCTGGTTACGAGCAGTACTTC. The chain employs TRBV27 and TRBJ2-7; 8 bases agree with TRBD1. Per germline, CDR1 MNHEY and CDR2 SMNVEV (reference sequence). The V and J ends lost 6 bases and 4 bases, in that order; junction bases with no gene match: 11. The CDR3 consists of 15 residues.

The chain joins TRBV7-2 to TRBJ2-2; D is unclear. CDR3 size: 13 residues. In germline, CDR1 is SGHTA, CDR2 FQGNSA. V was cut by 1 base and J by 11 bases, with 11 bases left in between. The CDR3 reads CASSLGAAGELFF. The DNA of the CDR3 is TGTGCCAGCAGCTTAGGTGCGGCTGGCGAGCTGTTTTTT.

The V and J genes are TRBV18 and TRBJ2-5; D remains unclear. V lost 4 bases, J lost 1 base, and 7 bases lay in between. Germline loops: CDR1 KGHSH, CDR2 LQKENI. The CDR3 runs 13 residues. CDR3: CASSRPVQETQYF. The CDR3, as DNA: TGTGCCAGCTCACGTCCAGTCCAAGAGACCCAGTACTTC.

This clone was found a few times. This may come from a read error, since a much larger clone is one base off. The same CDR3 is also encoded by other DNA sequences in this sample. The chain links TRBV4-3 to TRBJ2-1; 9 bases are a match to TRBD1. J lost 10 bases, V lost 0 bases, and 7 bases had no gene match. Germline V gene data show CDR1 as LGHNA and CDR2 as YSLEER. The CDR3 runs 15 residues. The CDR3: CASSQETGGIYEQFF. CDR3 DNA sequence: TGCGCCAGCAGCCAAGAAACAGGGGGCATCTACGAGCAGTTCTTC.

The count of this clone is one. The rearrangement joins TRBV2 to TRBJ1-4, with no clear D. Germline V gene lookup returns CDR1 SNHLY and CDR2 FYNNEI. The CDR3 is made up of 12 amino acids. V gave up 4 bases and J gave up 7 bases, with 7 bases separating them. CDR3 sequence reads: CASSGRGEKLFF. The CDR3 DNA follows: TGTGCCAGCAGTGGGCGGGGTGAAAAACTGTTTTTT.

The chain joins TRBV6-4 to TRBJ2-3; 16 bases are a match to TRBD2. The V gene end was trimmed by 3 bases and the J gene end by 4 bases; junction bases not matched to a gene: 1. Germline CDR1 MRHNA, CDR2 SNTAGT. The CDR3 sequence is 16 residues long. CDR3 DNA sequence: TGTGCCAGCAGTGAAGGGACTAGCGGGGGGGCAGATACGCAGTATTTT. Translating it yields CASSEGTSGGADTQYF.

This sequence joins TRBV2 and TRBJ1-1; weak D call: TRBD1 (5 bases). Trimming left V 8 bases short and J 1 base short, with 11 bases between. The CDR3 loop spans 13 amino acids. Germline V lookup: CDR1 SNHLY, CDR2 FYNNEI. In nucleotides, the CDR3 is TGTGCCAGCTCCTACAGGTCGAACACTGAAGCTTTCTTT. Translating it yields CASSYRSNTEAFF.

The gene calls are TRBV7-6 and TRBJ1-1, with TRBD1 matching over 7 bases. Trimming at V came to 2 bases and at J to 0 bases, leaving 9 bases not matched to a gene. Germline V CDR1 and CDR2: SGHVS, FNYEAQ. CDR3 length equals 17 residues. The CDR3 reads CASSLRQGGEMNTEAFF. CDR3 bases: TGTGCCAGCAGCTTAAGACAGGGAGGAGAGATGAACACTGAAGCTTTCTTT.

The chain joins TRBV6-6 to TRBJ2-5; TRBD2 might be the D (7 bases). Deletions cut 6 bases from V and 4 bases from J, with 21 bases between. CDR3 size: 16 residues. Germline lookup yields CDR1 MNHNY and CDR2 SVGAGI (reference sequence). In DNA form, the CDR3 reads TGTGCCAGCAGGTCCGGGGGAGGGGGTTTCGTAGAGACCCAGTACTTC. Translated: CASRSGGGGFVETQYF.

The chain is built from TRBV5-1 and TRBJ1-1, with D maybe TRBD1 (5 bases). The CDR3 runs to 14 residues. Germline CDR1 reads SGHRS; CDR2 reads YFSETQ. V lost 2 bases to trimming and J lost 7 bases, with 15 bases between them. The CDR3 nucleotides read TGCGCCAGCAGCTTCTCGATTATTCAGGGTGAAGCTTTCTTT. It codes for CASSFSIIQGEAFF.

The V call is TRBV6-5, the J call TRBJ2-4; D perhaps matches TRBD1 (6 bases). Germline V gene sequence: CDR1 MNHEY, CDR2 SVGAGI. This CDR3 is 15 amino acids long. V shed 4 bases and J shed 4 bases, with 14 bases lying between them. In nucleotides, the CDR3 is TGTGCCAGCAGTTCCGGGACACAGGAAAAAAACATTCAGTACTTC. Protein sequence: CASSSGTQEKNIQYF.

This clone turned up a few times. This sequence joins TRBV10-3 and TRBJ1-1; D is unclear. This CDR3 comprises 11 residues. Trimming cost V 5 bases and J 3 bases, with 4 bases left between them. The germline gives CDR1 ENHRY, CDR2 SYGVKD. The CDR3 bases are TGTGCCATCAGTCAGGACACTGAAGCTTTCTTT. Amino acids: CAISQDTEAFF.

The table lists this clone with a few counts. The chain recombines TRBV10-3 with TRBJ1-3; a weak D match, TRBD1 (6 bases). V was shortened by 2 bases and J by 4 bases, with 9 bases between the two germline ends. The CDR3 is 14 amino acids. CDR1 ENHRY and CDR2 SYGVKD come from the germline V gene. CDR3 in DNA: TGTGCCATCAGTGAGACAGGGTTCGGAAACACCATATATTTT. Encoded protein: CAISETGFGNTIYF.

In the case of this clone: The junction departs from the called germline gene at one end, perhaps through a read error. In DNA, the CDR3 is TGTTCCAGCAGCTCCCTGACATTTACTAATGAAAAACTGTTTTTT. The encoded protein is CSSSSLTFTNEKLFF. The genes are TRBV7-9 and TRBJ1-4; D uncertain. Germline lookup yields CDR1 SEHNR and CDR2 FQNEAQ (reference sequence). This CDR3 is built from 15 residues.

In its sample, this clone was seen once. The rearrangement joins TRBV10-1 to TRBJ1-2, with no clear D. V lost 11 bases to trimming and J lost 4 bases, with 14 bases between them. The CDR3 totals 12 residues. Germline V gives CDR1 WNHNN, CDR2 SYGVQD (reference sequence). In DNA form, the CDR3 reads TGCGCCGTCCTTCAGCGCTTCTATGGCTACACCTTC. Its protein product is CAVLQRFYGYTF.